Reported below is one TCR beta chain. Its antigen is not identified. This PCR relied on a set of 60 Vbeta primers and 13 Jbeta primers. The data were produced by immunoSEQ multiplex PCR, yet TCRdb's version contains in-frame clones alone and is incomplete. The data hold over 150,000 clones, with about 76% observed a single time. These data belong to a study of cytomegalovirus exposure and HLA in healthy donors. General study points: Later findings reportedly placed an Asian-associated ancestry cluster below the approximately 650-donor mean for N-insertions. The study put 150 to 200 TCR beta chains on its list as cytomegalovirus-associated. Available immune exposure information was restricted to CMV serostatus only. For most subjects, TCR beta sequences were reported to predict HLA-A and HLA-B alleles with accuracy.

Germline V lookup: CDR1 LNHDA, CDR2 SQIVND (reference sequence). This CDR3 spans 15 amino acids. V lost 2 bases and J lost 4, with 12 bases in between. The chain couples TRBV19 to TRBJ1-5, with a weak D call TRBD1 (5 bases). The TCR was taken from a male donor in good health and CMV-seropositive. Sample: PBMCs. The CDR3 DNA reads as TGTGCCAGTAGTATAACTGACAGTACTAATCAGCCCCAGCATTTT. It is translated as CASSITDSTNQPQHF. Looking up the rest from reference TRBV19 and TRBJ1-5 gives the full variable domain: DGGITQSPKYLFRKEGQNVTLSCEQNLNHDAMYWYRQDPGQGLRLIYYSQIVNDFQKGDIAEGYSVSREKKESFPLTVTSAQKNPTAFYLCASSITDSTNQPQHFGDGTRLSIL.